Listed below are T cell receptor beta chains from one sample, sequenced in a study of Ad26.COV2.S vaccination and SARS-CoV-2 variants. Data came from immunoSEQ multiplex PCR; TCRdb stores just in-frame clones and leaves some out. The table lists about 350,000 clones, under 95% of them singletons, with about 3.9% in the top ten. This specimen was peripheral blood, taken after recovery from COVID-19. The receptors derive from a human donor who had recovered from COVID-19. Each CDR3 is given with its conserved first and last residue. A D gene is named only where the DNA matches it firmly. A row's size may be missing; if present it is once, few, many or a size class.

size,J,D,V,DNA,CDR3
.,TRBJ2-3,TRBD2,TRBV11-2,TGTGCCAGCAGCCGGAGCGGGGGGAGCACAGATACGCAGTATTTT,CASSRSGGSTDTQYF
once,TRBJ2-5,TRBD1,TRBV9,TGTGCCAGCAGCGGGGGGACAGGGCTACAAGAGACCCAGTACTTC,CASSGGTGLQETQYF
.,TRBJ2-3,.,TRBV6-6,TGTGCCAGCAGTTACTCCGGCGGGGGCACAGATACGCAGTATTTT,CASSYSGGGTDTQYF
.,TRBJ1-2,.,TRBV9,TGTGCCAGCAGCGTAGGCGCGACCCCAGCCGGCTACACCTTC,CASSVGATPAGYTF
.,TRBJ2-2,.,TRBV18,TGTGCCAGCTCACCCGACACCGGGGAGCTGTTTTTT,CASSPDTGELFF
.,TRBJ1-6,.,TRBV3-1/TRBV3-2,TGTGCCAGCAGCCAAGATATCGACAGTTCACCCCTCCACTTT,CASSQDIDSSPLHF
.,TRBJ2-7,TRBD1,TRBV27,TGTGCCAGCAGTCAGGGGGTCTCCTACGAGCAGTACTTC,CASSQGVSYEQYF
.,TRBJ2-2,TRBD2,TRBV24-1,TGTGCCACCAGTGTTGGGGGGGTAAACACCGGGGAGCTGTTTTTT,CATSVGGVNTGELFF
once,TRBJ1-3,.,TRBV4-3,TGCGCCAGCAGCCGGTCAGTCGGCTCTGGAAACACCATATATTTT,CASSRSVGSGNTIYF
.,TRBJ2-7,TRBD2,TRBV27,TGTGCCAGCAGATTAGTAACCGGGGGGACCTACGAGCAGTACTTC,CASRLVTGGTYEQYF
.,TRBJ2-3,TRBD1,TRBV9,TGTGCCAGCAACCTCCGGGACAGGGTAGCAGATACGCAGTATTTT,CASNLRDRVADTQYF
.,TRBJ2-7,.,TRBV15,TGTGCCACCAGCAGACGGACTATTTACGAGCAGTACTTC,CATSRRTIYEQYF
.,TRBJ2-3,.,TRBV6-5,TGTGCCTCAAAATTAGTCCTGAGCACAGATACGCAGTATTTT,CASKLVLSTDTQYF
few,TRBJ2-2,.,TRBV2,TGTGCCAGCAGTGGTCAGCCCAGCAACACCGGGGAGCTGTTTTTT,CASSGQPSNTGELFF
.,TRBJ1-3,.,TRBV6-1,TGTGCCAGCAGTGAATTCGGAAACACCATATATTTT,CASSEFGNTIYF
.,TRBJ1-2,.,TRBV6-1,TGTGCCAGCAGTGAAGCGCCGACAGTAACCGGCCATGGCTACACCTTC,CASSEAPTVTGHGYTF
.,TRBJ1-2,TRBD1,TRBV3-1/TRBV3-2,TGTGCCAGCAGCCAATGGGGGACAGGACTACCCTACACCTTC,CASSQWGTGLPYTF
.,TRBJ1-6,TRBD1,TRBV4-3,TGCGCCAGCAGCCGGGGACAGGGAGGCTCACCCCTCCACTTT,CASSRGQGGSPLHF
.,TRBJ2-3,.,TRBV7-3,TGTGCCAGCAGCCCGGGAAGGGGCACAGATACGCAGTATTTT,CASSPGRGTDTQYF
.,TRBJ2-1,TRBD2,TRBV2,TGTGCCAGCAGCGGGACTAGCCCCAACTCCTACAATGAGCAGTTCTTC,CASSGTSPNSYNEQFF
.,TRBJ1-2,.,TRBV12-3/TRBV12-4,TGTGCCAGCAGCGAAGACAGGCCCCTAGGCTACACCTTC,CASSEDRPLGYTF
.,TRBJ2-7,.,TRBV5-4,TGTGCCAGCAGCTTGGGTCTACCGCCTCAGGGCGAGCAGTACTTC,CASSLGLPPQGEQYF
.,TRBJ2-7,.,TRBV2,TGTGCCAGTTATACCGGCCTTGACTACGAGCAGTACTTC,CASYTGLDYEQYF
once,TRBJ1-1,.,TRBV6-5,TGTGCCACCATGGTCCAGGGGAACACTGAAGCTTTCTTT,CATMVQGNTEAFF
.,TRBJ1-2,.,TRBV11-2,TGTGCCAGCAGCTTCTCCATCCAGGGGCAGGGTGGCTACACCTTC,CASSFSIQGQGGYTF
.,TRBJ2-7,.,TRBV2,TGTGCCAGCAGTGAAGACGGCCTCGCCTACGAGCAGTACTTC,CASSEDGLAYEQYF
.,TRBJ2-5,.,TRBV5-4,TGTGCCAGCAGCTTGGGAGGGCGGGTGATCCAAGAGACCCAGTACTTC,CASSLGGRVIQETQYF
.,TRBJ2-1,TRBD2,TRBV9,TGTGCCAGCAGCGTAGAGGGGCTAGGGCTAGCGGGGGAGTTCTCCTACAATGAGCAGTTCTTC,CASSVEGLGLAGEFSYNEQFF
.,TRBJ1-5,TRBD1,TRBV19,TGTGCCAGTAGTAAGCGGACAGGGTTGTGGGATCAGCCCCAGCATTTT,CASSKRTGLWDQPQHF
.,TRBJ2-5,.,TRBV13,TGTGCCAGCAGTCGGGGATGGGGGGAGACACAAGAGACCCAGTACTTC,CASSRGWGETQETQYF
.,TRBJ1-5,.,TRBV15,TGTGCCACCAGCAGAGATCGGGCAGGCAATCAGCCCCAGCATTTT,CATSRDRAGNQPQHF
once,TRBJ1-2,.,TRBV7-8,TGTGCCAGCAGCTTAGCCGCAATTACAGGGATGGTCTCGGGCTACACCTTC,CASSLAAITGMVSGYTF
.,TRBJ1-2,.,TRBV12-5,TGTGCTAGTGGTTTGGTAACGGGGGACGGCTACACCTTC,CASGLVTGDGYTF
.,TRBJ2-1,TRBD1,TRBV27,TGTGCCAGCAGTAACTCCGGGACAGTTGAGGTTGAGCAGTTCTTC,CASSNSGTVEVEQFF
.,TRBJ2-7,.,TRBV27,TGTGCCAGCAGTGAGCAAACCGGGACGAGCTCCTACGAGCAGTACTTC,CASSEQTGTSSYEQYF
.,TRBJ1-2,.,TRBV5-4,TGTGCCAGCAGGGCTACAGGGACCTATGGCTACACCTTC,CASRATGTYGYTF
.,TRBJ2-3,TRBD2,TRBV5-1,TGCGCCAGCAGCCAAGGGACTAGCGGGGGCACAGATACGCAGTATTTT,CASSQGTSGGTDTQYF
.,TRBJ2-2,.,TRBV19,TGTGCCAGTAGGTCCTTTGGAGGGGGGTACACCGGGGAGCTGTTTTTT,CASRSFGGGYTGELFF
.,TRBJ2-7,TRBD1,TRBV3-1/TRBV3-2,TGTGCCAGCAGCCCCATCCTTGGCTCCGGGACAGGCTTCTACGAGCAGTACTTC,CASSPILGSGTGFYEQYF
.,TRBJ2-7,.,TRBV7-8,TGTGCCAGCAGCTTCGGAAGAAGCTCCTACGAGCAGTACTTC,CASSFGRSSYEQYF
.,TRBJ1-1,.,TRBV19,TGTGCCAGTAGAGATACTCGGAACACTGAAGCTTTCTTT,CASRDTRNTEAFF
.,TRBJ1-1,.,TRBV6-5,TGTGCCAGCAGTTACTTTGAGGGTATGCACACTGAAGCTTTCTTT,CASSYFEGMHTEAFF
.,TRBJ1-4,.,TRBV19,TGTGCCAGTAGTTGGGAGCCTCTTCGCGCCTACGAAAAACTGTTTTTT,CASSWEPLRAYEKLFF
.,TRBJ1-5,.,TRBV27,TGTGCCAGCAGCCCCCGCGGGGCGCATCAGCCCCAGCATTTT,CASSPRGAHQPQHF
.,TRBJ2-1,.,TRBV5-5,TGTGCCAGCAGCTTGGAATACAATGAGCAGTTCTTC,CASSLEYNEQFF
.,TRBJ2-7,.,TRBV6-2/TRBV6-3,TGTGCCAGCAGTTACGACGACAGTACTTTCTACGAGCAGTACTTC,CASSYDDSTFYEQYF
.,TRBJ2-1,.,TRBV5-4,TGTGCCAGCAGTTCTCGCGGGGATAGCTCCTACAATGAGCAGTTCTTC,CASSSRGDSSYNEQFF
.,TRBJ2-1,TRBD1,TRBV19,TGTGCCAGTAGTATAGTGCAGGGGGCGACATCCTACAATGAGCAGTTCTTC,CASSIVQGATSYNEQFF
.,TRBJ2-2,.,TRBV5-1,TGCGCCAGCAGCTTGACGACGGCCCCATCGGACACCGGGGAGCTGTTTTTT,CASSLTTAPSDTGELFF
.,TRBJ2-1,TRBD1,TRBV19,TGTGCCAGTAGTATAGGGTGGGGGGACAGGGCGTCGTTGGGGCAGTTCTTC,CASSIGWGDRASLGQFF
.,TRBJ2-6,.,TRBV18,TGTGCCAGCTCAGAACTCTCTGGGGCCAACGTCCTGACTTTC,CASSELSGANVLTF
.,TRBJ2-5,TRBD1,TRBV5-1,TGCGCCAGCAGCTTGGGACAGGGAATCCAAGAGACCCAGTACTTC,CASSLGQGIQETQYF
.,TRBJ2-5,.,TRBV4-1,TGCGCCAGCAGCGCAACAGTCGAGGGAGAGACCCAGTACTTC,CASSATVEGETQYF